This T cell receptor beta chain originates from a study of human T cells and chemical hapten exposure. On the study more broadly: Alopecia areata, totalis or universalis affected patients, mainly female.

Comment on this clonotype: One end of the junction does not line up with germline, which may come from a read error.

MiXCR, run by TCRdb on the RACE reads, gives a single entry per CDR3 protein. The sample contains around 60,000 distinct CDR3 sequences, 6.7% of which appear only once. Documented time point: pre-sensitization, week 0. Specified treatment: therapeutic diphenylcyclopropenone sensitization with weekly scalp DPC. The source is a woman in her 30s with alopecia areata. Some clones in this sample may be carry-over from other donors' samples. The sequences come from whole blood, collected in connection with sensitization to the hapten diphenylcyclopropenone (DPC).

CDR3 sequence: CSAPDPRPGYGYSF. CDR3 sequence (DNA): TGCAGTGCTCCCGATCCCAGGCCCGGGTATGGCTACTCCTTC. The chain employs TRBV20-1 and TRBJ1-2, with D hard to call. The CDR3 spans 14 residues. Germline V lookup: CDR1 DFQATT, CDR2 SNEGSKA (reference sequence).